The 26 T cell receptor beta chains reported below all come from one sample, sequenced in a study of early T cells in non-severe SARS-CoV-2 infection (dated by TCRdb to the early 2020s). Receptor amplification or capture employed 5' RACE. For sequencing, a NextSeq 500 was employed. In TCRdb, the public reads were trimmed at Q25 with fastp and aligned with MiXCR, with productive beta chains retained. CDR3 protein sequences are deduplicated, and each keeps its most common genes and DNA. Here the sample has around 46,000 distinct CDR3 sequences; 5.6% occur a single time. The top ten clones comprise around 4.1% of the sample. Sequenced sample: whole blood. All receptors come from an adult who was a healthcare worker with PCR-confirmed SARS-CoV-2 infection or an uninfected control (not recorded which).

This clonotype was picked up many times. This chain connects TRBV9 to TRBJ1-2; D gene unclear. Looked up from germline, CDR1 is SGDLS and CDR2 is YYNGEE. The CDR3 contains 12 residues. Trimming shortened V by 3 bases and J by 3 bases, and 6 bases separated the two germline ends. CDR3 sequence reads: CASSAWDYGYTF. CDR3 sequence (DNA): TGTGCCAGCAGCGCGTGGGACTATGGCTACACCTTC.

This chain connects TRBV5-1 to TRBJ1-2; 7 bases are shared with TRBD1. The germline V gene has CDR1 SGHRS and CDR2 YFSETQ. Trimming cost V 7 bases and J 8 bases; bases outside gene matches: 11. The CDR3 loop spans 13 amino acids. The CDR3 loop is CASGLGGLSGYTF. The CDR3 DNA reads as TGCGCCAGCGGGTTAGGGGGCCTCTCGGGCTACACCTTC.

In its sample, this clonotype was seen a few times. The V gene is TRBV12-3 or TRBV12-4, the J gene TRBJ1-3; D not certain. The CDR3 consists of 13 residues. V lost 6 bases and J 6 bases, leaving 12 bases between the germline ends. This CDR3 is CASSLRAENTIYF. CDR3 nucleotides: TGTGCCAGCAGCTTACGGGCTGAAAACACCATATATTTT.

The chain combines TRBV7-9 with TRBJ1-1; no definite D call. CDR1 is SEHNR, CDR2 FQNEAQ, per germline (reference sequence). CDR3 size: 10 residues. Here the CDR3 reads CASAQTEAFF. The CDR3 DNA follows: TGTGCTTCGGCCCAGACTGAAGCTTTCTTT.

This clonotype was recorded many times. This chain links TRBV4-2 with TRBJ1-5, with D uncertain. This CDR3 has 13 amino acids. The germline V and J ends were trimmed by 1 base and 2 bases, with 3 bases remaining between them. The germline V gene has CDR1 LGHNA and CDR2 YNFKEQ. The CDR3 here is CASSQGGNQPQHF. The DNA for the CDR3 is TGTGCCAGCAGCCAAGGGGGCAATCAGCCCCAGCATTTT.

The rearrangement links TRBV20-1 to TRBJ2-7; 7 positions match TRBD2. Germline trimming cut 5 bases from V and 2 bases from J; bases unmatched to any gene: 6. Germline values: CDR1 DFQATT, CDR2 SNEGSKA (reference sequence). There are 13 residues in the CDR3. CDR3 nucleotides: TGCAGTGCTCGGGGGGAGGGAGCCTACGAGCAGTACTTC. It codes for CSARGEGAYEQYF.

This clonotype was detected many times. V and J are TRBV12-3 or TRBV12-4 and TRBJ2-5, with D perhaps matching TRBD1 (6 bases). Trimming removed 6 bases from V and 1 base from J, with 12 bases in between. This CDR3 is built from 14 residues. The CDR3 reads CASRTDRPQETQYF. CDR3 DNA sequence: TGTGCCAGCAGGACCGACAGGCCCCAAGAGACCCAGTACTTC.

The CDR3 DNA follows: TGCGCCAGCAGCTTCCGGGCCCCGGGACAGGGGTACACTGAAGCTTTCTTT. This translates into CASSFRAPGQGYTEAFF. V gene TRBV5-1 combines with J gene TRBJ1-1, with 10 bases aligning to TRBD1. The CDR3 length is 17 residues. With V trimmed by 2 bases and J by 3 bases, 10 bases remained unmatched. Per the germline V gene, CDR1 is SGHRS and CDR2 is YFSETQ.

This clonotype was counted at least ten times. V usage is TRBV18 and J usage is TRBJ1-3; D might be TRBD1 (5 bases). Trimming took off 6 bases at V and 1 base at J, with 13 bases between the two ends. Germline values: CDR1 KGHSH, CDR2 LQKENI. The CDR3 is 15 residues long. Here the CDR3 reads CASSPEQVSGNTIYF. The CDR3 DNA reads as TGTGCCAGCTCTCCTGAACAGGTTTCTGGAAACACCATATATTTT.

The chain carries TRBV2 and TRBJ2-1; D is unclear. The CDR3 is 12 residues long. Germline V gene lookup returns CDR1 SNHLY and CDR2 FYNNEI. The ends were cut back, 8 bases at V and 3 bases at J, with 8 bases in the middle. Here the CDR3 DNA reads TGTGCCAGCGGAGAGGACTACAATGAGCAGTTCTTC. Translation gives CASGEDYNEQFF.

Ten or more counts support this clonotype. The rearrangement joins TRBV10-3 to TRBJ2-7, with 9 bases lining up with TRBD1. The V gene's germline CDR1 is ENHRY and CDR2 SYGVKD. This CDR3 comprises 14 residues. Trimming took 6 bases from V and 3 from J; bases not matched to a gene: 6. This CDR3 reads CAIRQGQGSYEQYF. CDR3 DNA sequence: TGTGCCATCAGGCAGGGACAGGGAAGCTACGAGCAGTACTTC.

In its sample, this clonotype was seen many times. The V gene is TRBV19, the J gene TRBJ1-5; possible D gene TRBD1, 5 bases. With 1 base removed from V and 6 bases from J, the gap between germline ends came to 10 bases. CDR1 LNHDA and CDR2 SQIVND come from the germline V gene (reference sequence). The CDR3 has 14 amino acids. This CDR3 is CASSIGGAAQPQHF. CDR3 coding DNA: TGTGCCAGTAGTATAGGCGGGGCGGCTCAGCCCCAGCATTTT.

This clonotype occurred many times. CDR3 sequence (DNA): TGTGCCAGCAGCTTGGTGCGGACAGGGTTGAGCACAGATACGCAGTATTTT. Residues: CASSLVRTGLSTDTQYF. This chain links TRBV5-6 with TRBJ2-3; 8 nucleotides align to TRBD1. The junction had 6 bases not matched to a gene; V was cut back by 0 bases and J by 0 bases. The CDR3 runs to 17 residues. The germline CDR1 and CDR2 sequences are SGHDT and YYEEEE. The full variable domain, rest sourced from reference TRBV5-6 and TRBJ2-3, is DAGVTQSPTHLIKTRGQQVTLRCSPKSGHDTVSWYQQALGQGPQFIFQYYEEEERQRGNFPDRFSGHQFPNYSSELNVNALLLGDSALYLCASSLVRTGLSTDTQYFGPGTRLTVL.

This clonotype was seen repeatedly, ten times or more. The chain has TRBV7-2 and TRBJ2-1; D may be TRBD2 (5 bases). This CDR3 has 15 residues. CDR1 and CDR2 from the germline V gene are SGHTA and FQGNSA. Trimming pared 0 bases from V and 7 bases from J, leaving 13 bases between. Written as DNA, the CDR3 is TGTGCCAGCAGCTTAGCGGGAGCAGAAGGTAATGAGCAGTTCTTC. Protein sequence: CASSLAGAEGNEQFF.

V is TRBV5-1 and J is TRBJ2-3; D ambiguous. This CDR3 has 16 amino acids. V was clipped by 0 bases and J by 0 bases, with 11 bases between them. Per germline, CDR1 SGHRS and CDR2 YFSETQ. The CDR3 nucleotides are TGCGCCAGCAGCTTGGTGGCGTTAACCAGCACAGATACGCAGTATTTT. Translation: CASSLVALTSTDTQYF.

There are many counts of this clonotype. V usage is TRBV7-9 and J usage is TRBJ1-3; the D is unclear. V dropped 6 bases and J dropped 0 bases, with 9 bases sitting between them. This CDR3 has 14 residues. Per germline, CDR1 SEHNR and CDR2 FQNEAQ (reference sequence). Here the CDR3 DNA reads TGTGCCAGCAGTTCCCTGATCTCTGGAAACACCATATATTTT. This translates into CASSSLISGNTIYF.

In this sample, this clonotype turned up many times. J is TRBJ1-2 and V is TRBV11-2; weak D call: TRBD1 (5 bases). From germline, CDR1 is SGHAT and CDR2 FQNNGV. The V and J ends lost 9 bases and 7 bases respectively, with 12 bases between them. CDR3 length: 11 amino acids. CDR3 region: CASRDGVGYTF. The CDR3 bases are TGTGCCAGTAGGGACGGCGTTGGCTACACCTTC. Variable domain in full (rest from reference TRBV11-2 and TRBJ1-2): EAGVAQSPRYKIIEKRQSVAFWCNPISGHATLYWYQQILGQGPKLLIQFQNNGVVDDSQLPKDRFSAERLKGVDSTLKIQPAKLEDSAVYLCASRDGVGYTFGSGTRLTVV.

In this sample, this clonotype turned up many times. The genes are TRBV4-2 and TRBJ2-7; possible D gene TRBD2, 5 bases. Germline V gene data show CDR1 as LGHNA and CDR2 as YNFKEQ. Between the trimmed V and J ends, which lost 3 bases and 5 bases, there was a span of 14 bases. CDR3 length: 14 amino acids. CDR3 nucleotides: TGTGCCAGCAGCCAGCCCCTCGAGGGCAACGAGCAGTACTTC. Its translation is CASSQPLEGNEQYF.

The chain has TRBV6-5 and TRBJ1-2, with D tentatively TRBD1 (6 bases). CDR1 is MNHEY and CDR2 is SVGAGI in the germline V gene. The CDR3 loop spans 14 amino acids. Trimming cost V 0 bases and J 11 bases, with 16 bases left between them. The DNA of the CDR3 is TGTGCCAGCAGTTACTCGATCCGGCAGGGGCCTTACACCTTC. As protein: CASSYSIRQGPYTF.

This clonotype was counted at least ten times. The CDR3 DNA is TGTGCCAGCTCACCCGACGGACAGGTCTTCTATGGCTACACCTTC. This codes for CASSPDGQVFYGYTF. The genes are TRBV18 and TRBJ1-2, with 7 nucleotides matching TRBD1. V lost 3 bases, J lost 4 bases, and 8 bases stayed unmatched. This CDR3 spans 15 amino acids. Per germline, CDR1 KGHSH and CDR2 LQKENI.

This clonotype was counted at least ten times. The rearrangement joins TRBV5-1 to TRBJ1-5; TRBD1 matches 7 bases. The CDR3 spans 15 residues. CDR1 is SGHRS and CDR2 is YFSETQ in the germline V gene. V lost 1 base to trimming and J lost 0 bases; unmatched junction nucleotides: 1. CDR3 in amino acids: CASSLSGGSNQPQHF. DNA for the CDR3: TGCGCCAGCAGCTTGTCAGGGGGTAGCAATCAGCCCCAGCATTTT.

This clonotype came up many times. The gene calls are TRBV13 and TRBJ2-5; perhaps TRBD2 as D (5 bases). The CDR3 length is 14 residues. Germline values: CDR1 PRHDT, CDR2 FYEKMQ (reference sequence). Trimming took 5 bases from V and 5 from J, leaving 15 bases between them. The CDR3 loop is CASSLKGPGETQYF. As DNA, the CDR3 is TGTGCCAGCAGCCTAAAAGGACCGGGGGAGACCCAGTACTTC.

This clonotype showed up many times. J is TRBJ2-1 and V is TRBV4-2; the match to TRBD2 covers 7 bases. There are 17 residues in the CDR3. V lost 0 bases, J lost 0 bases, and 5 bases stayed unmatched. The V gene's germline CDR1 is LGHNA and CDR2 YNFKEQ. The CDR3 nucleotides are TGTGCCAGCAGCCAAGAACCTAGCGGCAGCTCCTACAATGAGCAGTTCTTC. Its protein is CASSQEPSGSSYNEQFF.

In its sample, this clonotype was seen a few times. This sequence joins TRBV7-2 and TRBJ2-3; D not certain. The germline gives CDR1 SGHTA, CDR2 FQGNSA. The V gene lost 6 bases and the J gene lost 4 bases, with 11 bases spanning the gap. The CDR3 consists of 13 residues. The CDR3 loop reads CASSGRVADTQYF. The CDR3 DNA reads TGTGCCAGCAGTGGACGGGTCGCAGATACGCAGTATTTT.

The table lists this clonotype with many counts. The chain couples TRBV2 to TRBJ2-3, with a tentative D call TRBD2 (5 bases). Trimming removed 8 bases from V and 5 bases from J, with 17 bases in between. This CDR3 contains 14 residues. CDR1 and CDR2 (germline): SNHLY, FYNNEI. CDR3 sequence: CASRAVPRLDTQYF. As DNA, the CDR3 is TGTGCCAGCCGAGCGGTACCGCGGTTAGATACGCAGTATTTT.

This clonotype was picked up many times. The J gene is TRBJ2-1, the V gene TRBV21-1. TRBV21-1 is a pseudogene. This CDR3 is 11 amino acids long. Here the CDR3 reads CASGFYNEQFF. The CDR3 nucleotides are TGTGCCAGCGGTTTCTACAATGAGCAGTTCTTC.